These 8 T cell receptor beta chains were sequenced from one sample in a study of T cell changes during pregnancy in multiple sclerosis. Libraries were prepared by immunoSEQ multiplex PCR; TCRdb keeps only in-frame clonotypes and omits some of them. This sample has around 42,000 clones; approximately 91% occur once, and the top ten carry roughly 1.8%. Sequencing used CD4+ T cells from peripheral blood mononuclear cells, obtained after pregnancy. The source of these receptors is a female donor in good health, enrolled as a control in a pregnancy study.

This chain joins TRBV9 and TRBJ2-1, with TRBD2 matching over 8 bases. The CDR3 runs 17 residues. Trimming at V came to 1 base and at J to 8 bases, leaving 14 bases not matched to a gene. Germline lookup yields CDR1 SGDLS and CDR2 YYNGEE. The CDR3 sequence: CASSVSNGRASEDEQFF. The CDR3 DNA sequence: TGTGCCAGCAGCGTATCGAACGGGAGGGCCTCGGAAGATGAGCAGTTCTTC.

The rearrangement uses TRBV19 and TRBJ2-5, with D tentatively TRBD1 (6 bases). The CDR3 spans 13 residues. Per germline, CDR1 LNHDA and CDR2 SQIVND (reference sequence). Trimming took 10 bases from V and 5 from J, leaving 17 bases between them. The CDR3 loop is CATSRGQTETQYF. CDR3 nucleotides: TGTGCCACCTCCAGGGGTCAAACGGAGACCCAGTACTTC. The complete variable domain, with remaining parts taken from reference TRBV19 and TRBJ2-5, reads DGGITQSPKYLFRKEGQNVTLSCEQNLNHDAMYWYRQDPGQGLRLIYYSQIVNDFQKGDIAEGYSVSREKKESFPLTVTSAQKNPTAFYLCATSRGQTETQYFGPGTRLLVL.

The chain joins TRBV6-5 to TRBJ1-1; 11 nucleotides match TRBD1. CDR1 is MNHEY, CDR2 SVGAGI, per germline. The J segment lost 5 bases and the V segment lost 5 bases, leaving 4 bases of the junction unmatched. The CDR3 extends over 14 amino acids. The CDR3 sequence: CASSRDRGSTEAFF. The CDR3 DNA sequence: TGTGCCAGCAGTAGGGACAGGGGGTCGACTGAAGCTTTCTTT.

V usage is TRBV5-6 and J usage is TRBJ1-5, with 8 bases lining up with TRBD1. Unmatched junction bases numbered 9, after V lost 4 bases and J lost 6 bases. CDR1 and CDR2 (germline): SGHDT, YYEEEE. This CDR3 spans 15 amino acids. This CDR3 is CASSQKGQGAQPQHF. The CDR3 coding sequence is TGTGCCAGCAGCCAAAAAGGGCAGGGGGCTCAGCCCCAGCATTTT.

The gene calls are TRBV11-2 and TRBJ1-2; D is unresolved. The CDR3 is made up of 14 amino acids. In germline, CDR1 is SGHAT, CDR2 FQNNGV. Trimming left V 0 bases short and J 4 bases short, with 9 bases between. CDR3 loop: CASSLDQSVYGYTF. The CDR3 nucleotides read TGTGCCAGCAGCTTAGATCAATCGGTCTATGGCTACACCTTC.

The chain combines TRBV28 with TRBJ1-2, with TRBD1 matching 9 bases. The CDR3 loop spans 16 amino acids. Germline V gives CDR1 MDHEN, CDR2 SYDVKM. With 3 bases clipped from V and 6 bases from J, the junction kept 11 bases outside the gene matches. The CDR3 DNA sequence: TGTGCCAGCAGTTTTTACAGGGGGCCTAGGGGGCATGGCTACACCTTC. Protein product: CASSFYRGPRGHGYTF.

V gene TRBV28 combines with J gene TRBJ1-2; D may be TRBD1 (5 bases). This CDR3 is 17 amino acids long. Germline assignment: CDR1 MDHEN and CDR2 SYDVKM. V lost 3 bases, J lost 9 bases, and 26 bases lay in between. The CDR3: CASSFTTGVRDGSSYTF. The CDR3 nucleotides are TGTGCCAGCAGTTTTACAACTGGGGTCAGGGATGGCTCAAGCTACACCTTC.

The chain recombines TRBV18 with TRBJ1-1; tentative D call: TRBD1 (6 bases). Germline V gene sequence: CDR1 KGHSH, CDR2 LQKENI. This CDR3 contains 15 residues. V was trimmed by 0 bases and J by 10 bases, leaving 18 bases between them. The CDR3 DNA reads TGTGCCAGCTCACCACCACAGGGAACGGGCAGGGCAGCTTTCTTT. Protein sequence: CASSPPQGTGRAAFF.